This TCR beta chain was identified during a study of blood T cell repertoires in COVID-19. Whole-study context: In each case, the material was cDNA or gDNA derived from T cells, B-cell-depleted T cells, or PBMCs.

Per the study methods: Reference gene primers were amplified, and this amplification served to estimate nucleated cell counts. Generated by immunoSEQ multiplex PCR, the TCRdb table keeps only in-frame clones and is missing some. Clonal size and the V and J genes are those of that table, whereas D and trimming came from the DNA. The data hold 200,000 to 300,000 clones, with 65% to 90% observed a single time. This clone was observed a single time. This CDR3 contains 16 residues. The germline V gene encodes CDR1 LGHDT and CDR2 YNNKEL (reference sequence). Trimming stripped 1 base from V and 4 bases from J, with 11 bases between.

The gene calls are TRBV3-1 (or the pseudogene TRBV3-2) and TRBJ2-6, with a weak D call TRBD2 (6 bases). Material: peripheral blood. The sequence was collected from a woman between 65 and 79 years old with acute or convalescent COVID-19. CDR3 region: CASSQVGGSGANVLTF. The DNA of the CDR3 is TGTGCCAGCAGCCAAGTCGGAGGGTCCGGGGCCAACGTCCTGACTTTC.